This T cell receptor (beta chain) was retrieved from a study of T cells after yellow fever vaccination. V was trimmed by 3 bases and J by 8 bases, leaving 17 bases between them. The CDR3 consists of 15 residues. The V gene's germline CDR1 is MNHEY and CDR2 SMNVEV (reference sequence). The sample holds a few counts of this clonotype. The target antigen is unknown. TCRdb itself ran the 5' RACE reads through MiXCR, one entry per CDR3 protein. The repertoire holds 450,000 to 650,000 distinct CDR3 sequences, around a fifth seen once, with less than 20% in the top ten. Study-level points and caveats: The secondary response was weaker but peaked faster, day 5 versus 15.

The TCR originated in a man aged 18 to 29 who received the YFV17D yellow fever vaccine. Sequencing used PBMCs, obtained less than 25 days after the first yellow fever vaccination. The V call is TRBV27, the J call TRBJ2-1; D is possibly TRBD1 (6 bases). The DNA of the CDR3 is TGTGCCAGCAGTTTCGCCGAGCCCACAGGGTATGAGCAGTTCTTC. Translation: CASSFAEPTGYEQFF.